One and the same sample provided the 19 T cell receptor beta chains below, sequenced in a study of cytomegalovirus exposure and HLA in healthy donors. PCR used 60 Vbeta primers and 13 Jbeta primers. The data were produced by immunoSEQ multiplex PCR, yet TCRdb's version contains in-frame clones alone and is incomplete. This table holds some 200,000 clones, 82% found once. The specimen was PBMCs. The receptors originated from a boy aged 2 to 10 in good health and CMV-seronegative.

V gene TRBV15 combines with J gene TRBJ2-5; D remains ambiguous. Germline V CDR1 and CDR2: LNHNV, YYDKDF (reference sequence). This CDR3 region has 12 residues. V was cut by 0 bases and J by 3 bases, with 2 bases left in between. CDR3 in amino acids: CATSRDKETQYF. The CDR3 DNA reads TGTGCCACCAGCAGAGATAAAGAGACCCAGTACTTC.

The gene calls are TRBV4-2 and TRBJ1-2; the D gene is possibly TRBD1 (6 bases). Per the germline V gene, CDR1 is LGHNA and CDR2 is YNFKEQ. V was clipped by 1 base and J by 7 bases, with 13 bases between them. CDR3 length equals 14 residues. The CDR3 nucleotides are TGTGCCAGCAGCCAAGGGACAGTGATATTTGGCTACACCTTC. This sequence encodes CASSQGTVIFGYTF.

The chain combines TRBV1 with TRBJ2-3; the table's TRBD2 call for D was not verified on the DNA. TRBV1 is a pseudogene. This CDR3 spans 16 amino acids. The CDR3 here is CTSSHPGLARTDTQYF. The CDR3 bases are TGCACCAGCAGCCATCCGGGACTAGCGAGAACAGATACGCAGTATTTT.

The chain links TRBV6-1 to TRBJ1-2; 7 bases fit TRBD1. This CDR3 contains 13 residues. The germline gives CDR1 MNHNS, CDR2 SASEGT. The junction had 7 bases not matched to a gene; V was cut back by 6 bases and J by 6 bases. The CDR3 here is CASRLQGKHGYTF. CDR3 nucleotides: TGTGCCAGCAGATTACAGGGGAAGCATGGCTACACCTTC.

This chain links TRBV7-9 with TRBJ2-2; 11 bases are a match to TRBD1. Losses at the gene ends were 5 bases for V and 2 bases for J; bases not matched to a gene: 4. The CDR3 length is 16 residues. Germline V gene lookup returns CDR1 SEHNR and CDR2 FQNEAQ (reference sequence). DNA of the CDR3: TGTGCCAGCAGCGAGAGGACAGGGGGCAACACCGGGGAGCTGTTTTTT. Translated, it gives CASSERTGGNTGELFF.

J is TRBJ2-2 and V is TRBV6-1, with 8 positions matching TRBD1. V dropped 7 bases and J dropped 6; count of bases not matched to a gene: 4. The CDR3 runs 13 residues. Germline loops: CDR1 MNHNS, CDR2 SASEGT. CDR3 loop: CASNSGGAGELFF. CDR3 nucleotides: TGTGCCAGCAATTCAGGGGGCGCCGGGGAGCTGTTTTTT.

The rearrangement uses TRBV7-2 and TRBJ2-7; D perhaps matches TRBD2 (5 bases). In germline, CDR1 is SGHTA, CDR2 FQGNSA. This CDR3 has 14 amino acids. V gave up 1 base and J gave up 2 bases, with 9 bases separating them. CDR3 in amino acids: CASSLDSGTYEQYF. The CDR3 bases are TGTGCCAGCAGCTTAGATTCCGGGACCTACGAGCAGTACTTC.

The V gene is TRBV7-9, the J gene TRBJ1-2; 9 nucleotides line up with TRBD1. This CDR3 contains 14 residues. The germline gives CDR1 SEHNR, CDR2 FQNEAQ (reference sequence). V lost 5 bases, J lost 8 bases, and 9 bases stayed unmatched. Written as DNA, the CDR3 is TGTGCCAGCAGCCCGGGACAGGGAACTAAAGGCTACACCTTC. Its translation is CASSPGQGTKGYTF.

V and J are TRBV2 and TRBJ2-2; 7 bases are shared with TRBD1. Germline assignment: CDR1 SNHLY and CDR2 FYNNEI. The CDR3 extends over 13 amino acids. The trim removed 4 bases at V and 6 bases at J, leaving 2 bases unmatched. The CDR3 region has the DNA TGTGCCAGCAGTGTCCAGGGGGCCGGGGAGCTGTTTTTT. Translated: CASSVQGAGELFF.

This clone showed up just once. The junction departs from the called germline gene at one end, perhaps through a read error. V usage is TRBV6-1 and J usage is TRBJ1-1, with D tentatively TRBD1 (5 bases). The germline V gene encodes CDR1 MNHNS and CDR2 SASEGT. This CDR3 has 15 residues. CDR3 in amino acids: CASSEGQGGGTEAFF. The CDR3 nucleotides read TGTGCCAGCAGCGAAGGGCAGGGCGGGGGCACTGAAGCTTTCTTT.

V and J are TRBV5-1 and TRBJ2-1, with 9 nucleotides matching TRBD2. The trim removed 0 bases at V and 2 bases at J, leaving 3 bases unmatched. The CDR3 covers 16 residues. Germline V gene lookup returns CDR1 SGHRS and CDR2 YFSETQ. The CDR3 sequence: CASSLVAGGAYNEQFF. The DNA for the CDR3 is TGCGCCAGCAGCTTGGTGGCGGGGGGGGCCTACAATGAGCAGTTCTTC.

This sequence joins TRBV11-2 and TRBJ1-2, with a tentative D call TRBD1 (5 bases). The germline V gene has CDR1 SGHAT and CDR2 FQNNGV. The V end lost 1 base, the J end lost 4 bases, and 16 bases lay between the germline ends. This CDR3 has 16 amino acids. CDR3 protein: CASSLGGGRWIYGYTF. CDR3 DNA: TGTGCCAGCAGCTTAGGGGGCGGGAGGTGGATCTATGGCTACACCTTC.

V gene TRBV7-2 combines with J gene TRBJ2-3, with D perhaps TRBD2 (7 bases). V lost 5 bases, J lost 2 bases, and 20 bases lay in between. Germline CDR1 is SGHTA and CDR2 is FQGNSA. The CDR3 extends over 17 amino acids. This chain's CDR3 is CASSLVGGGFYTDTQYF. The CDR3 DNA reads as TGTGCCAGCAGCCTAGTGGGGGGGGGCTTTTACACAGATACGCAGTATTTT.

V usage is TRBV7-6 and J usage is TRBJ2-1, with D possibly TRBD2 on 5 matching bases. Per germline, CDR1 SGHVS and CDR2 FNYEAQ. Between the trimmed V and J ends, which lost 5 bases and 14 bases, there was a span of 31 bases. CDR3 length: 17 amino acids. The CDR3 nucleotides read TGTGCCAGCAGCCCTAGAGGTGGACGGGCGGACTCCCCTGGCGAGTTCTTC. The encoded protein is CASSPRGGRADSPGEFF.

The V and J genes are TRBV6-6 and TRBJ2-7; no clear D. CDR3 length: 12 amino acids. The V end lost 5 bases, the J end lost 3 bases, and 8 bases lay between the germline ends. Germline-derived CDR1 and CDR2 are MNHNY and SVGAGI (reference sequence). DNA of the CDR3: TGTGCCAGCAGTCTACAGAACTACGAGCAGTACTTC. Protein: CASSLQNYEQYF.

The rearrangement links TRBV7-6 to TRBJ2-2, with 9 bases identical to TRBD2. This CDR3 region has 17 residues. V gave up 3 bases and J gave up 4 bases; unmatched junction bases: 9. The germline V gene has CDR1 SGHVS and CDR2 FNYEAQ. CDR3 residues: CASSFQRGVRGTGELFF. The CDR3 DNA is TGTGCCAGCAGCTTCCAGCGGGGGGTACGGGGCACCGGGGAGCTGTTTTTT.

V gene TRBV5-6 combines with J gene TRBJ2-3; TRBD2 matches 11 bases. The V segment lost 1 base and the J segment 6 bases; nucleotides outside the gene matches: 7. CDR3 length: 16 residues. Germline values: CDR1 SGHDT, CDR2 YYEEEE. The CDR3 here is CASSLMASGGFDTQYF. In DNA form, the CDR3 reads TGTGCCAGCAGCTTGATGGCTAGCGGGGGGTTTGATACGCAGTATTTT.

The chain couples TRBV5-4 to TRBJ1-2; 9 bases line up with TRBD1. Germline CDR1 reads SGHNT; CDR2 reads YYREEE (reference sequence). The CDR3 is made up of 16 amino acids. The V and J ends lost 3 bases and 5 bases, in that order; junction bases with no gene match: 11. The CDR3 DNA follows: TGTGCCAGCAGCTATCCGGGACAGGGAATCACTTATGGCTACACCTTC. Protein: CASSYPGQGITYGYTF.

The chain carries TRBV7-6 and TRBJ1-5, with 11 bases lining up with TRBD1. From germline, CDR1 is SGHVS and CDR2 FNYEAQ. V lost 5 bases to trimming and J lost 2 bases; unmatched junction nucleotides: 5. This CDR3 has 16 residues. The CDR3 region is CASSLGQGGGNQPQHF. CDR3 nucleotides: TGTGCCAGCAGCCTGGGACAGGGGGGTGGCAATCAGCCCCAGCATTTT.